The 29 T cell receptor beta chains below come from one sample, sequenced in a study of blood T cell repertoires in COVID-19 (TCRdb year 2020). The library was made by the immunoSEQ multiplex PCR assay. TCRdb carries this immuneACCESS record with in-frame sequences only. Its versions omit some clonotypes, under half of them owing to an unresolved V gene in the studies checked, with the rest unexplained. The table for this sample lists approximately 120,000 clones; roughly 90% of them were counted only once. Approximately 1.1% of the sample goes to the ten largest clones. Sequenced input: peripheral blood. These receptors were taken from a woman older than 75 with acute or convalescent COVID-19.

The chain carries TRBV29-1 and TRBJ2-2; D is ambiguous. This CDR3 has 14 amino acids. The V gene lost 0 bases and the J gene lost 0 bases, with 5 bases spanning the gap. Germline CDR1 is SQVTM and CDR2 is ANQGSEA. The CDR3, as DNA: TGCAGCGTTGAAGAATCCGCGAACACCGGGGAGCTGTTTTTT. The encoded protein is CSVEESANTGELFF.

The J gene is TRBJ1-5, the V gene TRBV18; D perhaps matches TRBD1 (6 bases). Trimming stripped 6 bases from V and 3 bases from J, with 15 bases between. The CDR3 runs to 15 residues. The germline V gene has CDR1 KGHSH and CDR2 LQKENI. CDR3 DNA: TGTGCCAGCTCCCCTACGCAGGGGAACAATCAGCCCCAGCATTTT. Translated: CASSPTQGNNQPQHF.

The V call is TRBV5-6, the J call TRBJ1-1; D is undetermined. The CDR3 totals 13 residues. CDR1 and CDR2 (germline): SGHDT, YYEEEE. V lost 4 bases to trimming and J lost 5 bases, with 12 bases between them. The CDR3 protein is CASSTFGGTEAFF. CDR3 DNA: TGTGCCAGCAGCACCTTCGGCGGGACTGAAGCTTTCTTT.

J is TRBJ1-3 and V is TRBV5-6, with no clear D. Trimming stripped 0 bases from V and 0 bases from J, with 10 bases between. This CDR3 is built from 16 residues. The V gene's germline CDR1 is SGHDT and CDR2 YYEEEE. Here the CDR3 DNA reads TGTGCCAGCAGCTTGGGGCTGACTGGCTCTGGAAACACCATATATTTT. Translation: CASSLGLTGSGNTIYF.

A note on this clone: This specimen includes other DNA sequences encoding the same CDR3. The chain recombines TRBV18 with TRBJ1-1; D not certain. In germline, CDR1 is KGHSH, CDR2 LQKENI. CDR3 length: 13 amino acids. V shed 0 bases and J shed 0 bases, with 2 bases lying between them. DNA of the CDR3: TGTGCCAGCTCACCACCTATGAACACTGAAGCTTTCTTT. It codes for CASSPPMNTEAFF.

The chain links TRBV9 to TRBJ1-1; a possible D gene is TRBD1 (5 bases). This CDR3 has 15 amino acids. The germline gives CDR1 SGDLS, CDR2 YYNGEE. V was pared by 5 bases and J by 4 bases, with 18 bases between. The CDR3, as DNA: TGTGCCAGCAGTGTCACCCCAGGGCGAGGCACTGAAGCTTTCTTT. It is translated as CASSVTPGRGTEAFF.

This sequence joins TRBV3-1 (or the pseudogene TRBV3-2) and TRBJ1-2; maybe TRBD1 (6 bases). Germline V CDR1 and CDR2: LGHDT, YNNKEL (reference sequence). The CDR3 totals 14 residues. With 0 bases removed from V and 8 bases from J, the gap between germline ends came to 13 bases. As DNA, the CDR3 is TGTGCCAGCAGCCAAGACAGGGGAGTGTGGGGCTACACCTTC. Translated, it gives CASSQDRGVWGYTF.

The rearrangement joins TRBV7-2 to TRBJ1-2; TRBD1 aligns across 7 bases. V gave up 3 bases and J gave up 4 bases; unmatched junction bases: 11. This CDR3 is built from 16 residues. Germline CDR1 is SGHTA and CDR2 is FQGNSA. CDR3 residues: CASSFDQTTGRYGYTF. The CDR3 nucleotides read TGTGCCAGCAGCTTTGATCAAACGACAGGGCGCTATGGCTACACCTTC.

The chain is built from TRBV10-3 and TRBJ2-3; 13 nucleotides agree with TRBD2. The CDR3 length is 17 residues. V trimming: 7 bases; J trimming: 3 bases; junction bases outside the gene matches: 10. Germline CDR1 and CDR2: ENHRY and SYGVKD. CDR3 region: CAINRGLAGLGTDTQYF. The CDR3 region has the DNA TGTGCCATCAACCGGGGACTAGCGGGATTGGGGACAGATACGCAGTATTTT.

V usage is TRBV28 and J usage is TRBJ2-3; 8 bases are a match to TRBD2. CDR1 MDHEN and CDR2 SYDVKM come from the germline V gene. The CDR3 covers 16 residues. J was trimmed by 4 bases and V by 7 bases; bases with no gene match: 13. The DNA for the CDR3 is TGTGCCAGCACTGAGGCGGGAGGCCCAGGGGCAGATACGCAGTATTTT. This encodes CASTEAGGPGADTQYF.

This chain links TRBV9 with TRBJ1-1, with TRBD1 identical over 8 bases. Germline V gene sequence: CDR1 SGDLS, CDR2 YYNGEE. This CDR3 region has 15 residues. V was pared by 0 bases and J by 10 bases, with 11 bases of the junction left unmatched. Here the CDR3 reads CASSVGQGPTMGAFF. CDR3 in DNA: TGTGCCAGCAGCGTAGGACAGGGGCCGACGATGGGAGCTTTCTTT. Using reference TRBV9 and TRBJ1-1 for the parts outside the CDR3, the full variable domain is DSGVTQTPKHLITATGQRVTLRCSPRSGDLSVYWYQQSLDQGLQFLIQYYNGEERAKGNILERFSAQQFPDLHSELNLSSLELGDSALYFCASSVGQGPTMGAFFGQGTRLTVV.

In its sample, this clone was seen once. The chain joins TRBV5-1 to TRBJ2-7; tentative D call: TRBD1 (6 bases). CDR1 is SGHRS, CDR2 YFSETQ, per germline. The V gene lost 3 bases and the J gene lost 9 bases, with 19 bases spanning the gap. The CDR3 is 14 amino acids. CDR3 sequence reads: CASSWGPYQVGQYF. The CDR3 DNA sequence: TGCGCCAGCAGCTGGGGGCCATACCAAGTGGGGCAGTACTTC. Based on the CDR3 plus reference TRBV5-1 and TRBJ2-7, the full variable domain is KAGVTQTPRYLIKTRGQQVTLSCSPISGHRSVSWYQQTPGQGLQFLFEYFSETQRNKGNFPGRFSGRQFSNSRSEMNVSTLELGDSALYLCASSWGPYQVGQYFGPGTRLTVT.

The chain links TRBV5-1 to TRBJ2-5; 9 bases match TRBD2. The CDR3 has 15 amino acids. Unmatched junction bases numbered 7, after V lost 2 bases and J lost 5 bases. CDR1 SGHRS and CDR2 YFSETQ come from the germline V gene. CDR3 region: CASSLRASGAETQYF. Here the CDR3 DNA reads TGCGCCAGCAGCTTAAGGGCTAGCGGGGCGGAGACCCAGTACTTC.

Worth noting for this clone: Other DNA sequences from this sample encode an identical CDR3 as well. CDR3 in amino acids: CASSPRQGETQYF. CDR3 DNA sequence: TGTGCCAGCTCACCGCGACAGGGCGAGACCCAGTACTTC. This chain uses TRBV18 with TRBJ2-5; TRBD1 agrees at 7 bases. The CDR3 is 13 residues long. The V gene's germline CDR1 is KGHSH and CDR2 LQKENI. The V and J ends lost 3 bases and 5 bases, in that order; junction bases with no gene match: 3. Full variable domain (outside the CDR3, taken from reference TRBV18 and TRBJ2-5): NAGVMQNPRHLVRRRGQEARLRCSPMKGHSHVYWYRQLPEEGLKFMVYLQKENIIDESGMPKERFSAEFPKEGPSILRIQQVVRGDSAAYFCASSPRQGETQYFGPGTRLLVL.

The rearrangement uses TRBV27 and TRBJ2-7, with TRBD2 as a possible D gene (7 bases). Trimming removed 3 bases at V and 2 bases at J, with 17 bases between. The germline V gene encodes CDR1 MNHEY and CDR2 SMNVEV (reference sequence). This CDR3 region has 16 residues. The CDR3 DNA follows: TGTGCCAGCAGTTTCGATGCGGGAGACAGGACCTACGAGCAGTACTTC. Translating gives CASSFDAGDRTYEQYF.

This chain connects TRBV2 to TRBJ2-7; 8 nucleotides agree with TRBD1. J lost 2 bases, V lost 6 bases, and 6 bases had no gene match. Germline V gene data show CDR1 as SNHLY and CDR2 as FYNNEI. This CDR3 is 14 amino acids long. The CDR3 DNA reads TGTGCCAGCAGGCCCGGGGACAGGACCTACGAGCAGTACTTC. The encoded protein is CASRPGDRTYEQYF.

The gene calls are TRBV5-1 and TRBJ2-3; TRBD2 matches 8 bases. Trimming removed 3 bases from V and 1 base from J; junction bases left unmatched: 7. There are 16 residues in the CDR3. Per germline, CDR1 SGHRS and CDR2 YFSETQ. CDR3 nucleotide sequence: TGCGCCAGCAGCTCCTCCGGGACTAGGGGCACAGATACGCAGTATTTT. Its protein product is CASSSSGTRGTDTQYF.

The rearrangement uses TRBV27 and TRBJ2-7; D not resolved. CDR3 length: 13 amino acids. Germline CDR1 is MNHEY and CDR2 is SMNVEV (reference sequence). Trimming took 2 bases from V and 2 from J, leaving 7 bases between them. CDR3 loop: CASSLGQPYEQYF. The DNA of the CDR3 is TGTGCCAGCAGTTTAGGGCAGCCCTACGAGCAGTACTTC.

The rearrangement joins TRBV28 to TRBJ2-3; 9 bases match TRBD2. V gave up 6 bases and J gave up 2 bases; unmatched junction bases: 6. This CDR3 spans 15 amino acids. Germline V lookup: CDR1 MDHEN, CDR2 SYDVKM. The CDR3 DNA reads as TGTGCCAGCAGGGATAGCGGGAGAATCACAGATACGCAGTATTTT. Translated: CASRDSGRITDTQYF.

V is TRBV29-1 and J is TRBJ1-1, with a tentative D call TRBD1 (5 bases). Germline-derived CDR1 and CDR2 are SQVTM and ANQGSEA. The CDR3 runs 14 residues. V lost 5 bases and J lost 0, with 13 bases in between. The CDR3 is CSVRDGGVNTEAFF. The CDR3 DNA sequence: TGCAGCGTTAGGGACGGCGGGGTGAACACTGAAGCTTTCTTT.

At least ten counts were recorded for this clone. The chain has TRBV3-1 (or the pseudogene TRBV3-2) and TRBJ2-1; 7 positions agree with TRBD1. CDR3 length equals 15 residues. V dropped 5 bases and J dropped 7; count of bases not matched to a gene: 11. CDR1 and CDR2 (germline): LGHDT, YNNKEL (reference sequence). The CDR3 sequence: CASSSHGDRANEQFF. CDR3 DNA sequence: TGTGCCAGCAGCTCCCACGGCGACAGGGCTAATGAGCAGTTCTTC.

The gene calls are TRBV6-5 and TRBJ2-7; 11 bases are a match to TRBD2. Germline V gene data show CDR1 as MNHEY and CDR2 as SVGAGI. The V and J ends lost 8 bases and 3 bases, in that order; junction bases with no gene match: 9. The CDR3 loop spans 15 amino acids. For the CDR3, the DNA is TGTGCCAGCCACTCTACCGGGACTAGCGGCTACGAGCAGTACTTC. Protein product: CASHSTGTSGYEQYF.

This chain joins TRBV27 and TRBJ1-3, with 8 bases fitting TRBD1. The CDR3 covers 14 residues. Germline CDR1 reads MNHEY; CDR2 reads SMNVEV (reference sequence). V shed 6 bases, J shed 1 base, and the junction held 2 bases outside the gene matches. CDR3 residues: CASRRQGSGNTIYF. CDR3 in DNA: TGTGCCAGCAGACGACAGGGGTCTGGAAACACCATATATTTT.

This rearrangement joins TRBV9 to TRBJ2-3; D gene unclear. Germline V gives CDR1 SGDLS, CDR2 YYNGEE. Trimming took off 0 bases at V and 3 bases at J, with 8 bases between the two ends. CDR3 size: 14 residues. CDR3 protein: CASSVGPVTDTQYF. CDR3 DNA: TGTGCCAGCAGCGTAGGCCCAGTAACAGATACGCAGTATTTT.

The chain employs TRBV10-2 and TRBJ1-2, with 7 positions matching TRBD1. The trim removed 6 bases at V and 0 bases at J, leaving 7 bases unmatched. This CDR3 has 15 residues. Germline V lookup: CDR1 WSHSY, CDR2 SAAADI. The CDR3 protein is CASRTTGVANYGYTF. The CDR3, as DNA: TGCGCCAGCAGGACCACAGGGGTAGCTAACTATGGCTACACCTTC.

The CDR3 loop is CASSKGSGQGFSGANVLTF. CDR3 bases: TGTGCCAGCAGCAAAGGTTCCGGACAGGGCTTCTCTGGGGCCAACGTCCTGACTTTC. The chain has TRBV7-2 and TRBJ2-6; TRBD1 matches at 8 bases. There are 19 residues in the CDR3. CDR1 is SGHTA, CDR2 FQGNSA, per germline. Trimming cost V 5 bases and J 0 bases; bases outside gene matches: 12.

This clone was found once. The chain uses TRBV6-1 and TRBJ1-4; possible D gene TRBD1, 5 bases. Germline CDR1 MNHNS, CDR2 SASEGT. Trimming left V 4 bases short and J 8 bases short, with 20 bases between. CDR3 size: 16 residues. CDR3 in DNA: TGTGCCAGCAGTGCGTTAGGGGATGTCCTCCGGGAAAAACTGTTTTTT. This translates into CASSALGDVLREKLFF.

This chain connects TRBV19 to TRBJ1-1, with D possibly being TRBD1 (5 bases). Per germline, CDR1 LNHDA and CDR2 SQIVND (reference sequence). This CDR3 has 13 amino acids. The germline V and J ends were trimmed by 7 bases and 5 bases, with 14 bases remaining between them. CDR3 sequence (DNA): TGTGCCAGTACCTGGGGCCTGGGGACTGAAGCTTTCTTT. It codes for CASTWGLGTEAFF.

As for this clone: Other DNA sequences within the sample encode an identical CDR3. The chain has TRBV9 and TRBJ2-7; 7 bases are shared with TRBD2. Germline V CDR1 and CDR2: SGDLS, YYNGEE. J was trimmed by 2 bases and V by 0 bases; bases with no gene match: 2. There are 14 residues in the CDR3. This CDR3 reads CASSVGGGTYEQYF. In DNA form, the CDR3 reads TGTGCCAGCAGCGTAGGGGGGGGAACCTACGAGCAGTACTTC.